This T cell receptor beta chain originates from a study of shared clonotypes between healthy human individuals. Study context: Per donor, three plates held CD4 naive cells, three held CD4 memory, two held CD8 naive and one held CD8 memory. Study outcomes and limitations: Only blood underwent sampling, and tissue repertoires likely differ. Clonotypes shared by all four donors outscored non-shared clonotypes in generation probability.

This was a deep-level run. Using immunoSEQ multiplex PCR, the repertoire was profiled, and TCRdb retains in-frame clones only, with some absent. The sample contains around 1,900,000 clones, around 93% of which appear only once. Naive CD8 cells lacked CD45RO and underwent positive selection for CCR7, leaving out terminally differentiated effector memory CD45RA+ cells. This clone was seen just once. Its target is unknown. Germline assignment: CDR1 SEHNR and CDR2 FQNEAQ (reference sequence). Trimming took 2 bases from V and 4 from J, leaving 19 bases between them. The CDR3 has 17 amino acids. The source is a man aged 18-30 years in good health. Some clones in this sample may be carry-over from other donors' samples. Sequenced: naive CD8+ T cells from PBMCs. V gene TRBV7-9 combines with J gene TRBJ2-3; D might be TRBD1 (6 bases). The CDR3, as DNA: TGTGCCAGCAGCTTAAATAACTTGGTGCAGGGGCCAGATACGCAGTATTTT. Protein product: CASSLNNLVQGPDTQYF.